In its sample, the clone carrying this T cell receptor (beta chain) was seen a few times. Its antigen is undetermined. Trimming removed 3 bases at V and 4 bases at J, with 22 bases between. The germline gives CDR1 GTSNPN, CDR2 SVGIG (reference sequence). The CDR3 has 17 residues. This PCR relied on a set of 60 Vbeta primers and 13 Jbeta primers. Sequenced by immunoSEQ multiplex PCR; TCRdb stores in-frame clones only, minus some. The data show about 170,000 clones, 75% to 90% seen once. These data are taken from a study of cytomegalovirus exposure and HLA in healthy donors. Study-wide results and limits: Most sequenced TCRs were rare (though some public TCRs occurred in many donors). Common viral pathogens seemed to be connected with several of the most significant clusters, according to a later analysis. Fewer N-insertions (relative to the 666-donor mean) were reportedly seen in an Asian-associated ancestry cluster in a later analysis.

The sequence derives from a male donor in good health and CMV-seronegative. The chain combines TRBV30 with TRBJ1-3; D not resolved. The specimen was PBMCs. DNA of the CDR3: TGTGCCTGGAGCCGACGGAGGGCCCTCTCTACCGGAAACACCATATATTTT. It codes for CAWSRRRALSTGNTIYF.